The 19 T cell receptor beta chains below all came from one sample that was sequenced in a study of beta chain features in type 1 diabetes. As every portion of the isolated RNA was reverse transcribed, the sequencing read expressed TCRB transcripts. Measured with immunoSEQ multiplex PCR; TCRdb has only the in-frame clones, and not every one. This sample yields a few hundred thousand clones, of which roughly 14% are seen a single time; roughly 0.015% belongs to the top ten. Findings and limits, study-wide: All four CD4+ subsets from Type 1 diabetes patients carried moderately but significantly shorter TCRB CDR3s.

What these receptors recognize is not known. Sequencing used naive CD4+ T cells from blood. These receptors originate from a woman under 30 with type 1 diabetes.

This clone was picked up many times. This chain joins TRBV23-1 and TRBJ2-7, with D uncertain. TRBV23-1 is known as an ORF, though its function is uncertain. Trimming removed 8 bases from V and 5 bases from J, with 25 bases in between. This CDR3 is 16 amino acids long. CDR3 sequence reads: CASVWVRPALSNEQYV. The CDR3 bases are TGCGCCAGCGTGTGGGTCAGGCCAGCCCTCTCGAACGAGCAGTACGTC.

The chain combines TRBV7-9 with TRBJ2-3; D gene unclear. The V end was cut by 7 bases, the J end by 7 bases, with 12 bases between. The germline V gene encodes CDR1 SEHNR and CDR2 FQNEAQ (reference sequence). CDR3 length equals 12 residues. CDR3 nucleotide sequence: TGTGCCAGCACCTCCCTGTTAAATACGCAGTATTTT. It codes for CASTSLLNTQYF.

V is TRBV30 and J is TRBJ1-4; 7 bases agree with TRBD1. This CDR3 comprises 13 residues. V was pared by 6 bases and J by 2 bases, with 3 bases of the junction left unmatched. Germline CDR1 and CDR2: GTSNPN and SVGIG (reference sequence). The CDR3 here is CACRGPTNEKLFF. CDR3 DNA: TGTGCCTGTAGGGGGCCTACTAATGAAAAACTGTTTTTT.

V and J are TRBV29-1 and TRBJ1-2, with no clear D. The CDR3 consists of 13 residues. CDR1 SQVTM and CDR2 ANQGSEA come from the germline V gene. With 4 bases removed from V and 5 bases from J, the gap between germline ends came to 14 bases. The CDR3 loop reads CSVGSGRWYGYTF. CDR3 DNA: TGCAGCGTTGGATCGGGTCGATGGTATGGCTACACCTTC. The full variable domain, completed using reference TRBV29-1 and TRBJ1-2, is SAVISQKPSRDICQRGTSLTIQCQVDSQVTMMFWYRQQPGQSLTLIATANQGSEATYESGFVIDKFPISRPNLTFSTLTVSNMSPEDSSIYLCSVGSGRWYGYTFGSGTRLTVV.

The chain links TRBV5-6 to TRBJ2-7; TRBD1 matches 7 bases. The V segment lost 3 bases and the J segment 1 base; nucleotides outside the gene matches: 4. Looked up from germline, CDR1 is SGHDT and CDR2 is YYEEEE. The CDR3 consists of 14 residues. The CDR3 loop is CASSSGGWSYEQYV. CDR3 nucleotides: TGTGCCAGCAGCTCAGGGGGTTGGTCCTACGAGCAGTACGTC.

This clone came up a few times. The chain recombines TRBV11-1 with TRBJ2-1; D unresolved. Trimming took off 4 bases at V and 5 bases at J, with 9 bases between the two ends. From germline, CDR1 is SGHAT and CDR2 FQDESV (reference sequence). The CDR3 length is 13 residues. This CDR3 reads CASSSRPHNEQFF. CDR3 sequence (DNA): TGTGCCAGCAGCTCCCGTCCTCACAATGAGCAGTTCTTC.

This clone was seen only a few times. The chain employs TRBV11-2 and TRBJ2-3; TRBD1 agrees at 10 bases. Germline assignment: CDR1 SGHAT and CDR2 FQNNGV. The length of the CDR3 is 15 residues. V was pared by 5 bases and J by 1 base, with 3 bases of the junction left unmatched. Here the CDR3 reads CASSRDRGRTDTQYF. As DNA, the CDR3 is TGTGCCAGCAGCCGCGACAGGGGGCGCACAGATACGCAGTATTTT.

CDR3 sequence (DNA): TGTGCCAGCAGTTTAAGGGGGGGATACGAGCAGTACTTC. Its protein is CASSLRGGYEQYF. The rearrangement uses TRBV27 and TRBJ2-7; D is possibly TRBD2 (7 bases). Trimming removed 2 bases from V and 4 bases from J, with 9 bases in between. CDR3 length: 13 amino acids. CDR1 is MNHEY and CDR2 is SMNVEV in the germline V gene (reference sequence).

This clone occurred a few times. This chain joins TRBV30 and TRBJ1-1; D is perhaps TRBD1 (6 bases). Germline V gene lookup returns CDR1 GTSNPN and CDR2 SVGIG (reference sequence). The CDR3 loop spans 14 amino acids. The V end was cut by 0 bases, the J end by 1 base, with 9 bases between. CDR3 coding DNA: TGTGCCTGGAGTGTGGGACAATCGAACACTGAAGCTTTCTTT. Amino acids: CAWSVGQSNTEAFF.

This clone was counted between two and nine times. The chain is built from TRBV5-4 and TRBJ2-3, with TRBD1 identical over 11 bases. Per the germline V gene, CDR1 is SGHNT and CDR2 is YYREEE (reference sequence). Germline trimming cut 3 bases from V and 3 bases from J; bases unmatched to any gene: 6. This CDR3 contains 16 residues. The CDR3 sequence: CASSSKGQGATDTQYF. The CDR3 DNA follows: TGTGCCAGCAGCTCAAAAGGACAGGGGGCGACAGATACGCAGTATTTT.

The chain links TRBV5-4 to TRBJ1-1, with D unclear. Germline V CDR1 and CDR2: SGHNT, YYREEE (reference sequence). The length of the CDR3 is 16 residues. Between the trimmed V and J ends, which lost 5 bases and 0 bases, there was a span of 17 bases. CDR3 protein: CASRAPPGEMNTEAFF. The CDR3 region has the DNA TGTGCCAGCAGGGCACCCCCTGGGGAGATGAACACTGAAGCTTTCTTT.

In this sample, this clone turned up a few times. The chain joins TRBV5-6 to TRBJ2-1, with a weak D call TRBD1 (6 bases). V gave up 0 bases and J gave up 14 bases, with 18 bases separating them. From germline, CDR1 is SGHDT and CDR2 YYEEEE. The CDR3 is made up of 14 amino acids. The CDR3 loop reads CASSLVAGDVGKFF. CDR3 coding DNA: TGTGCCAGCAGCTTGGTTGCAGGGGACGTAGGGAAGTTCTTC.

This chain connects TRBV10-3 to TRBJ1-5; a possible D gene is TRBD1 (6 bases). There are 13 residues in the CDR3. The V end lost 7 bases, the J end lost 4 bases, and 11 bases lay between the germline ends. The germline CDR1 and CDR2 sequences are ENHRY and SYGVKD. CDR3 protein: CAITGQMNQPQHF. In DNA, the CDR3 is TGTGCCATCACCGGACAGATGAATCAGCCCCAGCATTTT.

In its sample, this clone was seen a few times. This chain's CDR3 is CSVPQDSGANVLTF. The CDR3 DNA sequence: TGCAGCGTCCCACAGGACTCTGGGGCCAACGTCCTGACTTTC. The rearrangement uses TRBV29-1 and TRBJ2-6; TRBD1 is a possible D gene (5 bases). The CDR3 is 14 residues long. V was trimmed by 6 bases and J by 0 bases, leaving 9 bases between them. From germline, CDR1 is SQVTM and CDR2 ANQGSEA.

The chain uses TRBV5-5 and TRBJ1-5; D unclear. Between the trimmed V and J ends, which lost 0 bases and 5 bases, there was a span of 21 bases. CDR3 length equals 18 residues. In germline, CDR1 is SGHKS, CDR2 YYEKEE (reference sequence). The CDR3 bases are TGTGCCAGCAGCTTGGGAGATTCGGGATCCCCAAGGGATCAGCCCCAGCATTTT. Translating gives CASSLGDSGSPRDQPQHF.

This clone was counted a few times. This chain links TRBV4-2 with TRBJ2-5; TRBD2 matches at 9 bases. Judging by the DNA end, TRBJ2-7 fits better; the J call may be wrong. This CDR3 has 17 amino acids. Looked up from germline, CDR1 is LGHNA and CDR2 is YNFKEQ. The CDR3 sequence: CASSRSPGTSPSYEQYF. CDR3 in DNA: TGTGCCAGCAGCCGTTCTCCCGGGACTAGCCCTTCATACGAGCAGTACTTC.

The chain employs TRBV6-5 and TRBJ2-1; TRBD1 is a possible D gene (6 bases). The CDR3 consists of 14 residues. CDR1 is MNHEY, CDR2 SVGAGI, per germline. V was shortened by 2 bases and J by 4 bases, with 9 bases between the two germline ends. The CDR3 loop is CASSYQDRYNEQFF. The CDR3 DNA reads as TGTGCCAGCAGTTACCAGGACAGATACAATGAGCAGTTCTTC.

This clone was found a few times. The rearrangement uses TRBV7-2 and TRBJ2-1; the match to TRBD1 covers 7 bases. The J segment lost 8 bases and the V segment lost 6 bases, leaving 7 bases of the junction unmatched. CDR1 is SGHTA, CDR2 FQGNSA, per germline. CDR3 length equals 13 residues. CDR3 DNA: TGTGCCAGCAGGAAACAGGGGTTCTATGAGCAGTTCTTC. Its protein product is CASRKQGFYEQFF.

DNA for the CDR3: TGTGCCAGCTCACCAGGGACAGCCATGGAGACCCAGTACTTC. As protein: CASSPGTAMETQYF. This chain joins TRBV18 and TRBJ2-5, with 7 nucleotides matching TRBD1. With V trimmed by 2 bases and J by 5 bases, 5 bases remained unmatched. Germline V gene data show CDR1 as KGHSH and CDR2 as LQKENI. The CDR3 covers 14 residues.